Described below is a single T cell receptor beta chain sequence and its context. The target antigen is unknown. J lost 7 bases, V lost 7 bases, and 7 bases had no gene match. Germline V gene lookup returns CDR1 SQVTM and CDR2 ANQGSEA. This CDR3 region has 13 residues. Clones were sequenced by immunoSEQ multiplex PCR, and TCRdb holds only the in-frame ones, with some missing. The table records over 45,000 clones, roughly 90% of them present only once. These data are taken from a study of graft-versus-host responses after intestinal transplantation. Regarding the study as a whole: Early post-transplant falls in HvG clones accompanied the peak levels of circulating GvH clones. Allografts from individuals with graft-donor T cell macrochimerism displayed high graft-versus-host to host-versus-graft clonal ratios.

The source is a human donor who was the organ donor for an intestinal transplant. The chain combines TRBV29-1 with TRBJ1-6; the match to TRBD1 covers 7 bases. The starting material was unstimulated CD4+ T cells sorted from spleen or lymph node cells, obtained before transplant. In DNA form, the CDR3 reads TGCAGCGCTCAGGGGGAAGAAAATTCACCCCTCCACTTT. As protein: CSAQGEENSPLHF. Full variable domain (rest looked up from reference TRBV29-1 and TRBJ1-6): SAVISQKPSRDICQRGTSLTIQCQVDSQVTMMFWYRQQPGQSLTLIATANQGSEATYESGFVIDKFPISRPNLTFSTLTVSNMSPEDSSIYLCSAQGEENSPLHFGNGTRLTVT.